Below, one T cell receptor beta chain is given with its context. There is no known antigen for this receptor. Base qualities are not recorded, but no much larger clone differs from it by a single base. The data were obtained in a study of blood T cell repertoires in COVID-19 (dated by TCRdb to 2020 to 2022). About the full investigation: Samples covering the acute and convalescent phases of COVID-19 were provided by collaborators in the United States, Italy and Spain. Nearly every sample came with metadata listing a de-identified subject ID, COVID-19 status, age in years and sex. HLA class I and class II types, where available, came from metadata supplied by the sample provider rather than from assay-based typing. Samples were obtained from the ongoing ImmuneRACE study (first 160 participants) and from over 1,000 subjects provided by 6 global collaborators. The repertoires were made available in a free public database intended to serve as a resource for research on the immune response to SARS-CoV-2. The prospective study material was composed of cDNA or gDNA derived from T cells, B-cell-depleted T cells, or PBMCs. The dataset comprised deeply sampled blood TCRbeta repertoires from subjects exposed to, actively infected with, or recovered from COVID-19. Overall study results and their limits: The quantity of clinical and demographic metadata differed by source and by participant and was supplied without curation.

The immunoSEQ Assay, a bias-controlled multiplex PCR, was used to amplify TCRbeta CDR3 regions from genomic DNA. The published analysis was carried out like this. Nucleated cell counts per sample were estimated from amplification of reference gene primers within the assay. Sequence reads were collapsed and filtered to measure the absolute abundance of every unique TCRbeta CDR3 rearrangement. For each sample, productive Simpson clonality was calculated by taking the square root of Simpson's diversity index across productive rearrangements. TCRdb took over this immuneACCESS table, retaining in-frame rearrangements with V and J assigned. Such tables are incomplete; in checked studies, under half of the missing clones stem from an unresolved V gene, and the remainder is unexplained. That table is the source of V, J and clone size, and D and trimming were worked out from the DNA. Across this sample there are under 70,000 clones, with roughly 84% seen only once. Around 13% of the sample belongs to the ten largest clones.

For CDR1 and CDR2, the germline V gene (reference sequence) lists MNHNY and SVGAGI. The CDR3 numbers 14 residues from cysteine through phenylalanine. Only the CDR3 region is kept as DNA, spanning 42 bases read in frame from base 1. The V end loses 6 bases and the J end loses 4 bases, and a stretch of 13 bases separates them. Collaborating institutions collected whole blood in K2EDTA tubes following their own protocols. For TCRbeta analysis, collaborators shipped samples in one of three forms: frozen whole blood, isolated PBMCs, or DNA extracted from either of those sample types. Sequencing used peripheral blood. The sequence came from an elderly woman with acute or convalescent COVID-19. The sequence is built from TRBV6-6 and TRBJ2-1; TRBD1 is a possible D gene, resting on 5 matching bases. Here is the DNA: TGTGCCAGCAGCAGGCAGGGTGGGTACAATGAGCAGTTCTTC. It translates to CASSRQGGYNEQFF.